The 25 T cell receptor beta chains in this list originate from one sample, sequenced in a study of blood T cell repertoires in COVID-19. Only in-frame clones appear in the TCRdb table, and some are missing; sequencing was by immunoSEQ multiplex PCR. Among under 150,000 clones listed, 80% to 85% were seen once. Sequenced material: peripheral blood. The receptors stem from a human donor in a cohort sampled during active COVID-19.

This clone has only a few counts. The chain links TRBV5-5 to TRBJ1-1; D uncertain. CDR3 length equals 13 residues. Trimming removed 4 bases from V and 0 bases from J, with 7 bases in between. The germline CDR1 and CDR2 sequences are SGHKS and YYEKEE (reference sequence). The DNA for the CDR3 is TGTGCCAGCAGCGGTCACTTGAACACTGAAGCTTTCTTT. The encoded protein is CASSGHLNTEAFF.

This chain uses TRBV6-5 with TRBJ2-7, with a weak D call TRBD1 (6 bases). Looked up from germline, CDR1 is MNHEY and CDR2 is SVGAGI. The CDR3 totals 15 residues. V lost 6 bases, J lost 2 bases, and 17 bases lay in between. The CDR3 protein is CASSPHGGVAYEQYF. The DNA for the CDR3 is TGTGCCAGCAGCCCGCATGGGGGCGTCGCCTACGAGCAGTACTTC.

The sample holds many counts of this clone. The chain has TRBV18 and TRBJ2-7; TRBD1 matches 7 bases. The CDR3 consists of 13 residues. Germline CDR1 reads KGHSH; CDR2 reads LQKENI. Trimming removed 3 bases from V and 4 bases from J; junction bases left unmatched: 3. CDR3 nucleotide sequence: TGTGCCAGCTCACCCAACAGGGGATACGAGCAGTACTTC. It translates to CASSPNRGYEQYF.

This chain links TRBV20-1 with TRBJ1-6; TRBD1 might be the D (5 bases). Germline V gene lookup returns CDR1 DFQATT and CDR2 SNEGSKA (reference sequence). The length of the CDR3 is 12 residues. V dropped 4 bases and J dropped 10 bases, with 11 bases sitting between them. The CDR3 DNA follows: TGCAGTGCTACTGACCAGGGATCACCCCTCCACTTT. Amino acids: CSATDQGSPLHF.

The rearrangement links TRBV19 to TRBJ2-2; weak D call: TRBD1 (6 bases). Germline V lookup: CDR1 LNHDA, CDR2 SQIVND (reference sequence). The CDR3 length is 15 residues. Trimming pared 1 base from V and 4 bases from J, leaving 10 bases between. The CDR3 region is CASSIGAQGTGELFF. Here the CDR3 DNA reads TGTGCCAGTAGTATAGGGGCACAGGGCACCGGGGAGCTGTTTTTT.

The gene calls are TRBV28 and TRBJ1-5; D is unclear. Germline-derived CDR1 and CDR2 are MDHEN and SYDVKM. The ends were cut back, 2 bases at V and 6 bases at J, with 20 bases in the middle. This CDR3 comprises 17 residues. Here the CDR3 DNA reads TGTGCCAGCAGTTTAGGCGGCGGCAGGAGGAGCCGTCAGCCCCAGCATTTT. This translates into CASSLGGGRRSRQPQHF.

The chain carries TRBV6-1 and TRBJ1-2; D is unresolved. The V gene's germline CDR1 is MNHNS and CDR2 SASEGT. CDR3 length: 14 amino acids. With 3 bases removed from V and 4 bases from J, the gap between germline ends came to 12 bases. CDR3 amino acids: CASSETFASYGYTF. The CDR3 region has the DNA TGTGCCAGCAGTGAGACGTTCGCTAGCTATGGCTACACCTTC.

This sequence joins TRBV27 and TRBJ1-2; the D gene is possibly TRBD1 (5 bases). The CDR3 runs to 13 residues. V gave up 3 bases and J gave up 4 bases, with 9 bases separating them. The germline CDR1 and CDR2 sequences are MNHEY and SMNVEV (reference sequence). The CDR3 spells CASSLGLGYGYTF. CDR3 DNA sequence: TGTGCCAGCAGTTTGGGACTGGGCTATGGCTACACCTTC.

The chain uses TRBV5-1 and TRBJ1-1; no clear D. The V gene's germline CDR1 is SGHRS and CDR2 YFSETQ. This CDR3 spans 15 amino acids. Trimming took 0 bases from V and 4 from J, leaving 13 bases between them. CDR3 region: CASSLDYQFPTEAFF. In nucleotides, the CDR3 is TGCGCCAGCAGCTTGGATTACCAGTTTCCCACTGAAGCTTTCTTT.

The chain recombines TRBV5-5 with TRBJ1-2; the D gene is possibly TRBD1 (5 bases). CDR3 size: 14 residues. The germline CDR1 and CDR2 sequences are SGHKS and YYEKEE (reference sequence). Trimming took off 4 bases at V and 6 bases at J, with 16 bases between the two ends. CDR3 DNA: TGTGCCAGCAGCGGCCTGACGGGGGACCATGGCTACACCTTC. It yields the protein CASSGLTGDHGYTF.

J is TRBJ2-5 and V is TRBV7-9; no clear D gene. The V gene lost 1 base and the J gene lost 5 bases, with 8 bases spanning the gap. CDR1 is SEHNR, CDR2 FQNEAQ, per germline (reference sequence). This CDR3 is 13 amino acids long. The CDR3: CASSLDSGETQYF. The CDR3 nucleotides read TGTGCCAGCAGCTTAGACTCCGGGGAGACCCAGTACTTC. The complete variable domain, with remaining parts taken from reference TRBV7-9 and TRBJ2-5, reads DTGVSQNPRHKITKRGQNVTFRCDPISEHNRLYWYRQTLGQGPEFLTYFQNEAQLEKSRLLSDRFSAERPKGSFSTLEIQRTEQGDSAMYLCASSLDSGETQYFGPGTRLLVL.

The CDR3 region is CASSSGQGAGNEKLFF. In nucleotides, the CDR3 is TGTGCCAGCAGTTCGGGACAGGGGGCGGGTAATGAAAAACTGTTTTTT. The chain is built from TRBV28 and TRBJ1-4; 12 positions agree with TRBD1. Germline V gives CDR1 MDHEN, CDR2 SYDVKM. The CDR3 loop spans 16 amino acids. Trimming cost V 4 bases and J 4 bases; bases outside gene matches: 4.

Comments on this clone: Other DNA variants within this sample encode the same CDR3. The J gene is TRBJ2-5, the V gene TRBV5-1; 8 bases agree with TRBD1. This CDR3 has 14 amino acids. CDR1 SGHRS and CDR2 YFSETQ come from the germline V gene. Trimming removed 2 bases from V and 3 bases from J; junction bases left unmatched: 3. In DNA form, the CDR3 reads TGCGCCAGCAGCTTAGGACAGGGAAAAGAGACCCAGTACTTC. This translates into CASSLGQGKETQYF.

The chain combines TRBV7-3 with TRBJ1-6; a possible D gene is TRBD1 (5 bases). Germline values: CDR1 SGHTA, CDR2 FQGTGA. The V end was cut by 6 bases, the J end by 7 bases, with 10 bases between. This CDR3 spans 13 amino acids. The CDR3 DNA is TGTGCCAGCAGTCCCAGGGTGAATTCACCCCTCCACTTT. As protein: CASSPRVNSPLHF.

This chain joins TRBV24-1 and TRBJ2-5; D possibly corresponds to TRBD2 (7 bases). Looked up from germline, CDR1 is KGHDR and CDR2 is SFDVKD. Trimming shortened V by 3 bases and J by 5 bases, and 12 bases separated the two germline ends. The CDR3 length is 14 residues. The CDR3 region has the DNA TGTGCCACCAGTGATGGGGGGGCCGGGGAGACCCAGTACTTC. Protein product: CATSDGGAGETQYF.

This chain links TRBV7-9 with TRBJ2-5, with D maybe TRBD1 (6 bases). Germline V gives CDR1 SEHNR, CDR2 FQNEAQ (reference sequence). There are 15 residues in the CDR3. Trimming removed 2 bases at V and 5 bases at J, with 15 bases between. This CDR3 is CASSLLTGLGETQYF. The DNA for the CDR3 is TGTGCCAGCAGCTTATTGACAGGCCTGGGGGAGACCCAGTACTTC.

The chain is built from TRBV5-1 and TRBJ2-1; a possible D gene is TRBD2 (6 bases). V lost 0 bases to trimming and J lost 2 bases, with 9 bases between them. CDR1 and CDR2 (germline): SGHRS, YFSETQ. The CDR3 extends over 15 amino acids. CDR3: CASSLVGGTYNEQFF. CDR3 sequence (DNA): TGCGCCAGCAGCTTGGTCGGAGGGACCTACAATGAGCAGTTCTTC.

A few counts support this clone. The V and J genes are TRBV5-4 and TRBJ2-5; the D gene is possibly TRBD2 (5 bases). Deletions cut 4 bases from V and 6 bases from J, with 16 bases between. CDR3 length: 14 residues. Germline loops: CDR1 SGHNT, CDR2 YYREEE (reference sequence). CDR3 sequence reads: CASSLPDYQQTQYF. The CDR3 DNA reads as TGTGCCAGCAGCCTCCCCGACTACCAGCAGACCCAGTACTTC.

This clone has a handful of counts. This chain connects TRBV18 to TRBJ1-2, with TRBD1 matching over 8 bases. Per the germline V gene, CDR1 is KGHSH and CDR2 is LQKENI. The CDR3 is 14 amino acids. V lost 6 bases, J lost 8 bases, and 11 bases stayed unmatched. CDR3 sequence reads: CASSPTPTGEGYTF. The DNA of the CDR3 is TGTGCCAGCTCGCCTACCCCGACAGGGGAAGGCTACACCTTC.

The table lists this clone with a count of one. This chain connects TRBV5-4 to TRBJ2-5, with TRBD2 identical over 8 bases. Germline trimming cut 1 base from V and 4 bases from J; bases unmatched to any gene: 0. Germline loops: CDR1 SGHNT, CDR2 YYREEE (reference sequence). The CDR3 extends over 13 amino acids. The DNA of the CDR3 is TGTGCCAGCAGCTTGAGCGGGGGAGAGACCCAGTACTTC. This gives the protein CASSLSGGETQYF.

The rearrangement uses TRBV15 and TRBJ1-1, with D hard to call. CDR3 length: 13 amino acids. V dropped 0 bases and J dropped 7 bases, with 9 bases sitting between them. Germline CDR1 and CDR2: LNHNV and YYDKDF (reference sequence). The CDR3 DNA reads TGTGCCACCAGCAGAGATTCCCAAATTGAAGCTTTCTTT. Translating gives CATSRDSQIEAFF.

V and J are TRBV18 and TRBJ1-1; 8 positions match TRBD1. Germline CDR1 and CDR2: KGHSH and LQKENI. Trimming took 1 base from V and 11 from J; bases not matched to a gene: 6. The CDR3 spans 13 residues. Here the CDR3 reads CASSPRTGFGAFF. The DNA of the CDR3 is TGTGCCAGCTCACCACGGACAGGGTTCGGGGCTTTCTTT.

The V and J genes are TRBV11-3 and TRBJ2-3; possibly TRBD1 for D (6 bases). The CDR3 consists of 17 residues. The V gene's germline CDR1 is SGHNT and CDR2 YENEEA. The V end lost 3 bases, the J end lost 6 bases, and 22 bases lay between the germline ends. CDR3 protein: CASSLALGTSPWDTQYF. The CDR3 DNA is TGTGCCAGCAGCTTGGCTCTCGGGACATCCCCTTGGGATACGCAGTATTTT.

The chain links TRBV18 to TRBJ2-7; maybe TRBD1 (5 bases). The V gene lost 1 base and the J gene lost 5 bases, with 9 bases spanning the gap. The CDR3 has 13 amino acids. CDR1 is KGHSH and CDR2 is LQKENI in the germline V gene. The CDR3 loop reads CASSPQDTNEQYF. CDR3 coding DNA: TGTGCCAGCTCACCACAGGACACCAACGAGCAGTACTTC.

V usage is TRBV18 and J usage is TRBJ1-1; 8 bases align to TRBD1. This CDR3 region has 15 residues. The germline CDR1 and CDR2 sequences are KGHSH and LQKENI. V shed 3 bases, J shed 5 bases, and the junction held 8 bases outside the gene matches. The CDR3 is CASSPLGQGETEAFF. In DNA, the CDR3 is TGTGCCAGCTCACCGCTTGGACAGGGAGAGACTGAAGCTTTCTTT.